The 23 T cell receptor beta chains listed next were all sequenced from one sample in a study of shared clonotypes between healthy human individuals. The method was immunoSEQ multiplex PCR; TCRdb's version includes in-frame clones alone and lacks a portion of them. The sample lists more than 500,000 clones; 95% to 96% were seen once. Material: naive CD4+ T cells sorted from blood. Subset defined: CD45RA+ positively selected. The receptors were sampled from a woman aged 25 to 39 in good health.

The gene calls are TRBV18 and TRBJ1-1; 7 bases agree with TRBD1. With 1 base clipped from V and 0 bases from J, the junction kept 8 bases outside the gene matches. Per germline, CDR1 KGHSH and CDR2 LQKENI. CDR3 length: 17 residues. CDR3 amino acids: CASSPLGQGQLNTEAFF. In DNA, the CDR3 is TGTGCCAGCTCACCACTGGGTCAGGGACAGCTGAACACTGAAGCTTTCTTT.

V and J are TRBV29-1 and TRBJ2-1; either TRBD1 or TRBD2 may supply D (5 bases each). The CDR3 is 14 residues long. Germline CDR1 and CDR2: SQVTM and ANQGSEA. V was pared by 5 bases and J by 2 bases, with 13 bases between. This chain's CDR3 is CSVYLQGAYNEQFF. The CDR3 DNA is TGCAGCGTTTACCTCCAGGGAGCCTACAATGAGCAGTTCTTC.

The chain uses TRBV19 and TRBJ2-5, with a tentative D call TRBD1 (6 bases). This CDR3 has 16 amino acids. The germline CDR1 and CDR2 sequences are LNHDA and SQIVND (reference sequence). V lost 3 bases to trimming and J lost 4 bases, with 18 bases between them. CDR3 nucleotide sequence: TGTGCCAGTAGTATCTCTTCGGGACAAGGGACAGAGACCCAGTACTTC. Translating it yields CASSISSGQGTETQYF.

This rearrangement joins TRBV27 to TRBJ1-3; 7 nucleotides align to TRBD1. V was pared by 4 bases and J by 3 bases, with 6 bases of the junction left unmatched. This CDR3 has 15 amino acids. Germline CDR1 and CDR2: MNHEY and SMNVEV (reference sequence). CDR3 nucleotides: TGTGCCAGCAGTTCTTTAAGGGGGCTTGGAAACACCATATATTTT. Protein product: CASSSLRGLGNTIYF.

The genes are TRBV6-5 and TRBJ2-1; tentative D call: TRBD2 (6 bases). The CDR3 spans 15 residues. V lost 2 bases and J lost 5, with 13 bases in between. Germline lookup yields CDR1 MNHEY and CDR2 SVGAGI. CDR3 bases: TGTGCCAGCAGTTACCCCGGGGGTAACGACAATGAGCAGTTCTTC. It codes for CASSYPGGNDNEQFF.

The chain combines TRBV14 with TRBJ2-7; 8 bases are shared with TRBD1. The junction had 11 bases not matched to a gene; V was cut back by 7 bases and J by 9 bases. Germline V gene lookup returns CDR1 SGHDN and CDR2 FVKESK. The CDR3 consists of 13 residues. The CDR3 bases are TGTGCCAGCAACGGTGGACAGGGCGAGAGGCAGTACTTC. Translation: CASNGGQGERQYF.

The V gene is TRBV5-1, the J gene TRBJ2-1; 11 bases align to TRBD2. This CDR3 is built from 17 residues. Germline CDR1 is SGHRS and CDR2 is YFSETQ. J gave up 9 bases and V 0 bases, and 11 bases lay outside the gene matches. Written as DNA, the CDR3 is TGCGCCAGCAGCTTGGCGGGATTAACTAGCGGGAGTTTTGAGCAGTTCTTC. It is translated as CASSLAGLTSGSFEQFF.

This clone has a single count. This rearrangement joins TRBV27 to TRBJ2-7, with TRBD2 identical over 9 bases. This CDR3 has 14 amino acids. CDR1 and CDR2 from the germline V gene are MNHEY and SMNVEV (reference sequence). J lost 6 bases, V lost 2 bases, and 5 bases had no gene match. Written as DNA, the CDR3 is TGTGCCAGCAGTTTACAGCCAGCGGGAGGCGAGCAGTACTTC. Translating it yields CASSLQPAGGEQYF.

The rearrangement joins TRBV20-1 to TRBJ2-7; tentatively, D is TRBD1 (6 bases). Between the trimmed V and J ends, which lost 7 bases and 2 bases, there was a span of 9 bases. The CDR3 runs to 11 residues. The V gene's germline CDR1 is DFQATT and CDR2 SNEGSKA (reference sequence). The CDR3 here is CSGGDTYEQYF. DNA of the CDR3: TGCAGTGGAGGGGACACCTACGAGCAGTACTTC.

This rearrangement joins TRBV9 to TRBJ2-1; 7 bases map to TRBD2. Losses at the gene ends were 2 bases for V and 2 bases for J; bases not matched to a gene: 16. Germline V gene sequence: CDR1 SGDLS, CDR2 YYNGEE. The CDR3 consists of 19 residues. CDR3 nucleotide sequence: TGTGCCAGCAGCGTGGGGCCCAGGGTAGCGGGCCGTACCTACAATGAGCAGTTCTTC. Its translation is CASSVGPRVAGRTYNEQFF.

The CDR3 loop reads CAWSIPGQVNSGNTIYF. The CDR3 coding sequence is TGTGCCTGGAGTATACCGGGACAGGTAAACTCTGGAAACACCATATATTTT. The chain employs TRBV30 and TRBJ1-3; 8 bases match TRBD1. The CDR3 is 17 amino acids. CDR1 is GTSNPN and CDR2 is SVGIG in the germline V gene (reference sequence). Unmatched junction bases numbered 9, after V lost 2 bases and J lost 0 bases.

The chain links TRBV21-1 to TRBJ2-5; TRBD2, the table's D call, was not compared with the DNA. The DNA matches TRBJ2-7 better at its end, which makes the J call doubtful. TRBV21-1 is tagged as a pseudogene. The CDR3 has 14 residues. The CDR3 is CASSGGRMTYEQYF. The CDR3 DNA sequence: TGTGCCAGCAGCGGCGGGAGGATGACCTACGAGCAGTACTTC.

J is TRBJ2-2 and V is TRBV5-4, with 9 bases that match TRBD1. This CDR3 has 15 residues. V shed 2 bases and J 6 bases; nucleotides not matched to a gene: 5. Germline CDR1 reads SGHNT; CDR2 reads YYREEE (reference sequence). Written as DNA, the CDR3 is TGTGCCAGCAGCTTCGGGACAGGGAGTCCCGGGGAGCTGTTTTTT. Amino acid sequence: CASSFGTGSPGELFF.

This rearrangement joins TRBV5-1 to TRBJ2-5; 7 positions agree with TRBD2. Germline CDR1 SGHRS, CDR2 YFSETQ. Trimming took 1 base from V and 2 from J; bases not matched to a gene: 8. The CDR3 sequence is 16 residues long. The CDR3 loop is CASSLSIAGLQETQYF. CDR3 nucleotides: TGCGCCAGCAGCTTGTCCATAGCGGGTCTTCAAGAGACCCAGTACTTC.

The V call is TRBV29-1, the J call TRBJ2-3, with TRBD2 matching 8 bases. CDR3 length: 15 residues. CDR1 and CDR2 from the germline V gene are SQVTM and ANQGSEA. V lost 6 bases and J lost 2; bases outside the gene matches: 10. This CDR3 reads CSVDPEAGVTDTQYF. As DNA, the CDR3 is TGCAGCGTAGATCCGGAAGCGGGGGTCACAGATACGCAGTATTTT.

This chain joins TRBV7-9 and TRBJ2-1; TRBD2 matches 14 bases. The V gene's germline CDR1 is SEHNR and CDR2 FQNEAQ (reference sequence). The CDR3 contains 16 residues. After removal of 3 bases from V and 7 bases from J, the junction contained 5 bases not matched to a gene. As DNA, the CDR3 is TGTGCCAGCAGCTTGACCGGGACTAGCGGGAGAAATGAGCAGTTCTTC. Encoded protein: CASSLTGTSGRNEQFF. The full variable domain, its missing parts supplied by reference TRBV7-9 and TRBJ2-1, is DTGVSQNPRHKITKRGQNVTFRCDPISEHNRLYWYRQTLGQGPEFLTYFQNEAQLEKSRLLSDRFSAERPKGSFSTLEIQRTEQGDSAMYLCASSLTGTSGRNEQFFGPGTRLTVL.

The chain employs TRBV7-7 and TRBJ2-2, with a weak D call TRBD2 (6 bases). Between the trimmed V and J ends, which lost 4 bases and 7 bases, there was a span of 16 bases. CDR1 and CDR2 (germline): SSHAT, FNYEAQ (reference sequence). CDR3 length equals 15 residues. The CDR3 nucleotides read TGTGCCAGCAGCTCTAGCGCCACGCGGGGCGGGGAGCTGTTTTTT. Protein: CASSSSATRGGELFF. The entire variable domain, with the rest obtained from reference TRBV7-7 and TRBJ2-2, is as follows: GAGVSQSPRYKVTKRGQDVTLRCDPISSHATLYWYQQALGQGPEFLTYFNYEAQPDKSGLPSDRFSAERPEGSISTLTIQRTEQRDSAMYRCASSSSATRGGELFFGEGSRLTVL.

The CDR3 DNA sequence: TGTGCCAGCAGTTTAACCCATGAGCAGTTCTTC. This sequence encodes CASSLTHEQFF. J is TRBJ2-1 and V is TRBV28; unclear D gene. V dropped 2 bases and J dropped 8 bases, with 4 bases sitting between them. This CDR3 region has 11 residues. CDR1 MDHEN and CDR2 SYDVKM come from the germline V gene.

The V call is TRBV5-1, the J call TRBJ2-5; 8 nucleotides line up with TRBD1. Trimming cost V 4 bases and J 4 bases; bases outside gene matches: 12. The CDR3 runs 16 residues. The germline V gene has CDR1 SGHRS and CDR2 YFSETQ. CDR3 sequence (DNA): TGCGCCAGCAGCCCCTGGACAGCGACAGGGGCAGAGACCCAGTACTTC. Translated, it gives CASSPWTATGAETQYF.

The gene calls are TRBV10-2 and TRBJ1-4; unclear D gene. The CDR3 extends over 14 amino acids. Germline CDR1 reads WSHSY; CDR2 reads SAAADI. V lost 7 bases and J lost 0, with 9 bases in between. For the CDR3, the DNA is TGCGCCAGCACACGATCATCAACTAATGAAAAACTGTTTTTT. Its protein is CASTRSSTNEKLFF.

The CDR3, as DNA: TGTGCCAGCAGTTACGGGGACAGCAGAGTTATCTACGAGCAGTACTTC. This codes for CASSYGDSRVIYEQYF. The V call is TRBV6-5, the J call TRBJ2-7, with 7 nucleotides matching TRBD1. V trimming: 2 bases; J trimming: 3 bases; junction bases outside the gene matches: 10. CDR3 size: 16 residues. Germline CDR1 reads MNHEY; CDR2 reads SVGAGI.

This chain joins TRBV14 and TRBJ2-7; no firm D call. Trimming took off 3 bases at V and 1 base at J, with 4 bases between the two ends. The CDR3 totals 12 residues. The germline gives CDR1 SGHDN, CDR2 FVKESK. The CDR3 DNA reads as TGTGCCAGCAGCCAGGTGTCCTACGAGCAGTACTTC. This sequence encodes CASSQVSYEQYF.

The V gene is TRBV7-9, the J gene TRBJ1-6, with unresolved D. CDR3 length equals 14 residues. Trimming removed 1 base from V and 7 bases from J, with 8 bases in between. Germline CDR1 is SEHNR and CDR2 is FQNEAQ (reference sequence). The CDR3 sequence is CASSLEGINSPLHF. CDR3 sequence (DNA): TGTGCCAGCAGCTTAGAGGGAATCAATTCACCCCTCCACTTT. Full variable domain (outside the CDR3, taken from reference TRBV7-9 and TRBJ1-6): DTGVSQNPRHKITKRGQNVTFRCDPISEHNRLYWYRQTLGQGPEFLTYFQNEAQLEKSRLLSDRFSAERPKGSFSTLEIQRTEQGDSAMYLCASSLEGINSPLHFGNGTRLTVT.